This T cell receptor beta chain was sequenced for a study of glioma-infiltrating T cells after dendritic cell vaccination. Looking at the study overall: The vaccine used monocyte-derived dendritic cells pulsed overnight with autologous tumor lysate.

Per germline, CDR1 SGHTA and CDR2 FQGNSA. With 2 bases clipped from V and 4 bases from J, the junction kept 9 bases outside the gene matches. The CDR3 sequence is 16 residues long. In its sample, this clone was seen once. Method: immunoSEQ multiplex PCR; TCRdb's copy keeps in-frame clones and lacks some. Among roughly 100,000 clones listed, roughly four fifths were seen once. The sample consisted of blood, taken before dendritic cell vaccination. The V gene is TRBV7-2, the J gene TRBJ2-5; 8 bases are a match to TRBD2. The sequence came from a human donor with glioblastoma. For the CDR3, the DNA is TGTGCCAGCAGCTTACAAACTAGCCGGGGGGGAGAGACCCAGTACTTC. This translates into CASSLQTSRGGETQYF.